This T cell receptor beta chain was found in a study of shared clonotypes between healthy human individuals. The assay was immunoSEQ multiplex PCR, and TCRdb's table has in-frame clones only and misses some. Among 850,000 to 1,100,000 clones, about 72% were seen once, and the ten largest hold 0.85% to 1%. Each of the donors was a healthy adult who was HIV-negative and had not had a recent acute infection or vaccination. The CDR3 sequence is 9 residues long. Germline V CDR1 and CDR2: SGHTS, YDEGEE. On this clone: Relative to the germline gene, one junction end is altered; a read error may explain this.

V and J are TRBV5-8 and TRBJ1-2; D remains ambiguous. Sequencing was done on a sample of memory CD4+ T cells from PBMCs. The subset here: CD45RA-negative fraction. The TCR comes from a man younger than 35 in good health. Some clones in this sample may be carry-over from other donors' samples. The CDR3: CASSLARVF. The CDR3 DNA is TGTGCCAGCAGCTTGGCCAGAGTCTTC.